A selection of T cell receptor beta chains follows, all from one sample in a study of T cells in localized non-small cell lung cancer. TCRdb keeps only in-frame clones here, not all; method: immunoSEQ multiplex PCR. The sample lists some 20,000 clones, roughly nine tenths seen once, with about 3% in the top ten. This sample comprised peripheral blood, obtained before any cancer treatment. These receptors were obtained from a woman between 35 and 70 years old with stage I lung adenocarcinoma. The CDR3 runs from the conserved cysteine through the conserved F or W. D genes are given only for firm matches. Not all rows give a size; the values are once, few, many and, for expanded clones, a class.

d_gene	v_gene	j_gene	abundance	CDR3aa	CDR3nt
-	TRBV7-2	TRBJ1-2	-	CASSLLNREYGYTF	TGTGCCAGCAGCTTACTCAACAGGGAATATGGCTACACCTTC
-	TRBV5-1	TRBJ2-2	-	CASSVQGHGELFF	TGCGCCAGCAGCGTCCAGGGCCACGGGGAGCTGTTTTTT
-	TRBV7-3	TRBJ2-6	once	CASSLNRAGANVLTF	TGTGCCAGCAGCTTAAACAGGGCTGGGGCCAACGTCCTGACTTTC
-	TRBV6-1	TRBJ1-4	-	CASSEDGEKLFF	TGTGCCAGCAGTGAGGATGGTGAAAAACTGTTTTTT
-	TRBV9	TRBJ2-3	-	CASSVAGFEADTQYF	TGTGCCAGCAGCGTAGCGGGGTTTGAGGCAGATACGCAGTATTTT
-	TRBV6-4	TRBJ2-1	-	CASSDSTHNEQFF	TGTGCCAGCAGTGACTCGACGCACAATGAGCAGTTCTTC
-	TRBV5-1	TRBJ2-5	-	CASSLSPGGLETQYF	TGCGCCAGCAGCTTGAGCCCCGGGGGCCTAGAGACCCAGTACTTC
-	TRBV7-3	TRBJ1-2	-	CASSLETVYGYTF	TGTGCCAGCAGCTTGGAAACAGTCTATGGCTACACCTTC
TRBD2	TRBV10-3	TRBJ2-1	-	CAISDGTSPLKQFF	TGTGCCATCAGTGATGGGACTAGCCCGTTGAAGCAGTTCTTC
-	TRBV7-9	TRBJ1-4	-	CASSLDAATNEKLFF	TGTGCCAGCAGCTTAGACGCTGCAACTAATGAAAAACTGTTTTTT
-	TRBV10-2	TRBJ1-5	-	CASSGSSRGAQHF	TGCGCCAGCAGTGGGAGCAGCCGGGGGGCCCAGCATTTT
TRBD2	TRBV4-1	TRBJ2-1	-	CASSQEREGRNEQFF	TGCGCCAGCAGCCAAGAGCGGGAGGGGCGGAATGAGCAGTTCTTC
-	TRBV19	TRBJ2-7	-	CASSLEGGVVSYEQYF	TGTGCCAGTAGCCTCGAGGGCGGGGTTGTCTCCTACGAGCAGTACTTC
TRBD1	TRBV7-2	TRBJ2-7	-	CASSPRRGTGDEQYF	TGTGCCAGCAGCCCGAGAAGGGGGACAGGGGACGAGCAGTACTTC
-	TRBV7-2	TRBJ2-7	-	CASSVGTSYEQYF	TGTGCCAGCAGCGTCGGGACCTCCTACGAGCAGTACTTC
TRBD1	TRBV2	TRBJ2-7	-	CASSDRGLNYEQYF	TGTGCCAGCAGTGACAGGGGGCTTAACTACGAGCAGTACTTC
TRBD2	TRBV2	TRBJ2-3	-	CASSYASGRTDTQYF	TGTGCCAGCAGTTATGCTAGCGGGAGGACAGATACGCAGTATTTT
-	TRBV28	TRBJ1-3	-	CASSPLGSDRNTIYF	TGTGCCAGCAGTCCATTAGGATCGGATCGAAACACCATATATTTT
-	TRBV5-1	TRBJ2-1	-	CASSLAPRDPYNEQFF	TGCGCCAGCAGCTTGGCACCCAGGGACCCCTACAATGAGCAGTTCTTC
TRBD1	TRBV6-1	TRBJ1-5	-	CASSGGGQSINQPQHF	TGTGCCAGCAGTGGAGGGGGACAGAGTATCAATCAGCCCCAGCATTTT
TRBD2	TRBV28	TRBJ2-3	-	CASRPGLGTDTQYF	TGTGCCAGCAGGCCGGGACTAGGCACAGATACGCAGTATTTT
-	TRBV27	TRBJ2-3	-	CASRRRLTGGGRDTQYF	TGTGCCAGCAGAAGAAGGCTAACAGGGGGCGGGAGGGATACGCAGTATTTT
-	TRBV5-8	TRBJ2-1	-	CASSIDGYNEQFF	TGTGCCAGCTCCATCGACGGGTACAATGAGCAGTTCTTC
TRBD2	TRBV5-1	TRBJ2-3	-	CASSLMGLAGGPPDTQYF	TGCGCCAGCAGCTTGATGGGACTAGCGGGAGGGCCGCCAGATACGCAGTATTTT
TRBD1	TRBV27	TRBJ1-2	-	CASRTGGRGYTF	TGTGCCAGCAGGACAGGGGGTCGTGGCTACACCTTC
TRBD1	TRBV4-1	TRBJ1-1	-	CASSQVPAPGGTEAFF	TGCGCCAGCAGCCAAGTGCCGGCCCCAGGGGGAACTGAAGCTTTCTTT
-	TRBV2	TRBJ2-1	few	CASSALGLGTGGQFF	TGTGCCAGCAGTGCCCTAGGACTGGGGACTGGGGGGCAGTTCTTC
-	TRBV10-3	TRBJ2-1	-	CAISGESRNEQFF	TGTGCCATCAGTGGTGAGAGTAGGAATGAGCAGTTCTTC
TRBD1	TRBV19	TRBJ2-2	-	CASATGGNTGELFF	TGTGCCAGCGCAACAGGGGGCAACACCGGGGAGCTGTTTTTT
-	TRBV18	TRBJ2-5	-	CASSPGNQETQYF	TGTGCCAGCTCCCCGGGTAACCAAGAGACCCAGTACTTC
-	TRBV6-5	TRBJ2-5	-	CASSSRRQETQYF	TGTGCCAGCAGTTCCCGCAGACAAGAGACCCAGTACTTC